This T cell receptor beta chain was sequenced during a study of CXCR3-negative and CXCR3-positive naive CD8 T cells. UMI-tagged TRB cDNA libraries were built via 5' RACE. TCRdb reanalyzed the 5' RACE reads and collapses them to one entry per CDR3 protein, without DNA. The listing records 28,000 or so distinct CDR3 sequences. Whole-study findings and limits: The TRBV-TRBJ usage of naive CXCR3-negative and CXCR3-positive cells was similar, but that of memory cells differed.

A note on this clonotype: Its antigen remains unknown.

Germline V gene data show CDR1 as SQVTM and CDR2 as ANQGSEA. The CDR3 covers 11 residues. This chain uses TRBV29-1 with TRBJ2-3. Specimen: naive CXCR3- CD8+ T cells from blood. The sample's subset: CD45RO-CCR7+CD27+CD95- naive CD8+ T cells lacking CXCR3 (TNR3-). This TCR derives from a human donor in good health. Some clones in this sample may be carry-over from other donors' samples. CDR3 amino acids: CSVHMSDTQYF.